This T cell receptor (beta chain) comes out of a study of cytomegalovirus exposure and HLA in healthy donors (TCRdb year 2017). Background on the whole study: According to an earlier analysis of around 600 of the donors, some 170 million T cells yielded over 100 million unique TCR beta sequences and 276 Gb of sequence data. An early release that covered about 600 HLA-typed donors contained around 330 gigabases of sequencing data and 85 million to 100 million unique TCR sequences. Of the 350 to 450 genotyped donors, 65% to 90% fell in the genetic ancestry cluster associated with self-reported Caucasian donors. The study was designed to test whether signatures of past pathogen exposure could be identified by cataloging public T cell receptors. The study profiled the T cell repertoires of around 700 subjects by immunosequencing and related them to cytomegalovirus serostatus. Besides the first cohort of 550 to 750 subjects, a separate validation cohort made up of over a hundred different subjects was used. The study combined high-throughput TCR immunosequencing, statistical association of individual TCRs with disease status, and machine learning to predict cytomegalovirus infection status. A later analysis re-examined previously published TCR beta repertoires from around 670 donors and added high-resolution HLA genotyping to investigate patterns of TCR occurrence. The later analysis used no new phenotypic data to find candidate immune exposures, relying instead on TCR beta sequences and their occurrence across donors. An earlier analysis of around 540 of the donors applied high-throughput TCR beta sequencing to assess whether each TCR beta V gene segment acted as functional or pseudogenic. Donor age, sex, ethnicity and CMV serostatus were compiled together with the repertoire data. Genome-wide SNP genotypes for about 65% of the 666 donors were used in a later genetic analysis, which treated that subset as a discovery cohort. All discovery cohort repertoires had been generated using a single sequencing platform. HLA typing covered class I and class II loci at four-digit resolution. The number of donors typed differed by locus, with 629-630 for A, B, C, DRB1 and DQB1, around 500 for DQA1, 606 for DPA1, and about 450 for DPB1. Because of strong linkage in the cohort, five DR-DQ haplotypes were treated as single units for association and clustering. Among 350 to 400 genotyped donors of the cohort, an average of around 240,000 unique TCR beta nucleotide sequences were sequenced per donor, roughly a sixth of them non-productive. Results and caveats for the whole study, not just this receptor: A few of the identified cytomegalovirus-associated TCR beta chains were confirmed in vitro to be specific for cytomegalovirus antigens. In a later genetic analysis, a missense DCLRE1C variant was associated with V-gene and J-gene trimming of TCR beta chains, and the association was replicated in an independent cohort. In a later analysis, HLA-associated TCR beta chains were found to be more clonally expanded and to have lower generation probabilities than equally common non-associated chains. An earlier analysis of approximately 590 of the donors showed that most TCR beta V segments appeared in productive rearrangements either about 87% or about 30% of the time, which broadly matched IMGT annotations. According to a later genetic analysis, donors in an Asian-associated ancestry cluster had fewer N-insertions in productive TCRs than the roughly 700-donor mean. In the study, approximately 160 TCR beta chains were listed as associated with cytomegalovirus. CMV serostatus was the only immune exposure information available for the cohort. HLA typing was unavailable for some donors at each locus, so association tests used only the typed subset. Some IMGT-functional V segments, including TRBV6-2 and TRBV6-3, could not be told apart with the 87-base-pair reads, so those segments were excluded. In both the original and validation cohorts, the classifier was reported to diagnose cytomegalovirus status with high specificity and sensitivity. It was suggested by the authors that the approach could potentially be generalized to other disease states and immunological phenotypes. Because counts were too low, 15 or so rarely observed V segments, including chromosome 9 orphons, were excluded from the earlier analysis of under 650 of the donors. Linkage disequilibrium might explain the correlated functional status among segregating V segments, but an unknown experimental factor could not be excluded. A further reported finding was that TCR beta sequences accurately predicted the HLA-A and HLA-B alleles for most subjects in the first cohort. At a false discovery rate of 0.05, a later analysis linked about 16,000 TCR beta sequences to specific HLA alleles. In a later analysis, TCR association rates were found to vary across HLA loci, with the most associated TCRs seen for DRB1 alleles and the fewest for HLA-C alleles. When HLA alleles, especially DR and DQ, strongly co-occurred, attributing TCR associations to individual alleles was difficult. Several of the top co-occurrence clusters appeared to be linked to parvovirus B19, influenza, CMV and Epstein-Barr virus, according to a later analysis. The cohort was sequenced for TCR beta chains only, and without alpha or paired-chain data the features that could be detected were limited. The sequencing pipeline was judged likely to have produced a cluster of highly shared sequence variants as a technical artifact. In a later analysis, most CMV-associated TCR beta chains were found to appear HLA-restricted, with HLA associations seemingly driven largely by CMV exposure. Sequencing depth was assumed to be roughly uniform across donors in the presence/absence analyses, though that assumption may not hold. Most TCR sequences were observed very rarely across donors, whereas some public TCRs were present in many individuals.

To prepare the library, the immunoSEQ multiplex PCR assay was applied. For the multiplex PCR, a mixture combining 60 forward primers for TCR Vbeta segments and 13 reverse primers for TCR Jbeta segments was used. The CDR3 region of rearranged TCR beta genes was amplified from genomic DNA with a multiplex PCR assay. On the Illumina HiSeq System, the amplified TCR beta libraries were sequenced as 87-base-pair reads. In the source study's methods: Across the roughly 670 repertoires, a later analysis counted approximately 83 million unique TCR beta chains, around 11 million of which were shared by at least two donors. Raw reads were error-corrected and collapsed into unique sequences with a nearest-neighbor algorithm that merged closely related sequences to remove PCR and sequencing errors. V, D and J gene segments were assigned by aligning CDR3 sequences to IMGT reference sequences. For a sequence to be retained, a match of at least six nucleotides to both a V gene segment and a J gene segment was required. Rearrangements were classified as productive when the CDR3 lacked stop codons and remained in frame with V and J, and all other rearrangements were classified as non-productive. Following IMGT convention, CDR3 was defined as the stretch from the second conserved V-encoded cysteine up to the conserved J-encoded phenylalanine. The earlier analysis of about 640 of the donors excluded any sequence lacking an unambiguous match to a single V gene segment. An earlier analysis of approximately 590 of the donors called V segments functional above 56.7% productive rearrangements and segregating when the between-donor standard deviation exceeded 5%. To diagnose cytomegalovirus status from the catalog of TCR beta chain sequences, a statistical classification framework was built. In a later analysis, TCR nucleotide sequences were compared against IMGT/GENE-DB human TR gene sequences so that V and J genes could be assigned. In a later analysis, CDR3 sequences and most-parsimonious VDJ recombination scenarios were assigned using the TCRdist pipeline. In a later analysis, each TCR beta chain was defined by its CDR3 amino acid sequence together with its V-gene family, and reads without a unique V-gene family were excluded. A later analysis removed 550 to 650 highly shared, low-generation-probability nucleotide sequences to deal with suspected cross-contamination and a sequencing artifact. For each public chain, a later analysis derived a clonal expansion index from normalized ranks of inferred template counts within each repertoire. Generation probabilities in a later analysis came from a VDJ recombination model fitted to out-of-frame rearrangements, and those results were checked against IGoR. Hypergeometric tests were used in a later analysis to score TCR-TCR, TCR-HLA and TCR-CMV co-occurrence, with a repertoire-size bias correction applied to the TCR pairs. In a later analysis, false discovery rates were estimated by permuting HLA or CMV assignments 20 times. In a later analysis, co-occurring TCRs were grouped using DBSCAN, with TCRdist sequence similarity added in when clustering inside HLA-allele-positive subsets. For co-occurrence clustering, repertoires with fewer than 30,000 or more than 120,000 public chains were excluded, along with about five repertoires with anomalous nucleotide sharing. TCRdb mirrors the immuneACCESS table, restricted to in-frame sequences. Some clones are absent from its copies; in checked studies, under half trace to an unresolved V gene, and the reason for the others is unknown. That table supplies the V and J calls and clone size; D and trimming were determined from the DNA. The sample table records around 40,000 clones; around two thirds of these occur just once. The ten most abundant clones make up 3.4% of the sample.

On this clone: The antigen this receptor binds is unknown. The record has no base qualities; no much larger clone is one base away.

The germline V gene provides CDR1 SGHRS and CDR2 YFSETQ. Compared with germline, V lacks 0 bases and J lacks 0 bases; bases without a gene match: 8. The CDR3 holds 18 amino acids from the cysteine to the phenylalanine. This entry keeps only the CDR3 DNA: 54 bases, framed from base 1. In total, 630 or so healthy bone marrow donors made up the cohort. Cohort members were all nominally healthy when sampled, although unrecorded immune exposures were likely present. The donor was CMV seronegative and belonged to the group of 352 seronegative cohort members. A peripheral blood sample was provided by each donor, and peripheral blood mononuclear cells were used for TCR beta sequencing. The Qiagen DNeasy Blood Extraction Kit was used to extract genomic DNA from the blood cell samples.

The receptor was derived from a woman between 25 and 40 years old in good health and CMV-seronegative. The sample taken for sequencing was PBMCs. The chain couples TRBV5-1 to TRBJ2-3; 9 bases in the middle match TRBD2. The CDR3 protein: CASSLGPGTSRSTDTQYF. The DNA sequence is TGCGCCAGCAGCTTGGGCCCCGGGACTAGCCGGAGCACAGATACGCAGTATTTT. Where the CDR3 stops, the reference TRBV5-1 and TRBJ2-3 genes take over; the full variable domain is KAGVTQTPRYLIKTRGQQVTLSCSPISGHRSVSWYQQTPGQGLQFLFEYFSETQRNKGNFPGRFSGRQFSNSRSEMNVSTLELGDSALYLCASSLGPGTSRSTDTQYFGPGTRLTVL.